The 25 T cell receptor beta chains below all came from one sample that was sequenced in a study of cytomegalovirus exposure and HLA in healthy donors. Assay used: immunoSEQ multiplex PCR; TCRdb lists only in-frame clones, some missing. This repertoire shows approximately 240,000 clones, 90% to 95% found once; its top ten account for approximately 1%. Material for sequencing was PBMCs. These receptors were collected from a young woman in good health and CMV-seronegative.

The rearrangement uses TRBV28 and TRBJ2-1; 12 bases fit TRBD2. The germline V gene encodes CDR1 MDHEN and CDR2 SYDVKM. The V gene end was trimmed by 0 bases and the J gene end by 4 bases; junction bases not matched to a gene: 7. This CDR3 has 18 amino acids. DNA of the CDR3: TGTGCCAGCAGTTTATGGGGGACTAGCGGGCCAGATTACAATGAGCAGTTCTTC. It specifies CASSLWGTSGPDYNEQFF.

This clone was observed once. J is TRBJ2-5 and V is TRBV29-1; perhaps TRBD2 as D (5 bases). This CDR3 has 13 amino acids. Germline CDR1 reads SQVTM; CDR2 reads ANQGSEA. Trimming cost V 7 bases and J 4 bases, with 16 bases left between them. The CDR3 DNA follows: TGCAGCGCAAGCGGTGGCAGTGGAGAGACCCAGTACTTC. It translates to CSASGGSGETQYF. The whole variable domain, remainder taken from reference TRBV29-1 and TRBJ2-5, is SAVISQKPSRDICQRGTSLTIQCQVDSQVTMMFWYRQQPGQSLTLIATANQGSEATYESGFVIDKFPISRPNLTFSTLTVSNMSPEDSSIYLCSASGGSGETQYFGPGTRLLVL.

The rearrangement uses TRBV11-2 and TRBJ1-4; D ambiguous. The CDR3 has 15 amino acids. V lost 5 bases and J lost 8, with 18 bases in between. The germline V gene has CDR1 SGHAT and CDR2 FQNNGV. The CDR3, as DNA: TGTGCCAGCAGCGTTAACCCCAGCGCCTCCGAAAAACTGTTTTTT. Translated, it gives CASSVNPSASEKLFF. Drawing the rest from reference TRBV11-2 and TRBJ1-4, the complete variable domain is EAGVAQSPRYKIIEKRQSVAFWCNPISGHATLYWYQQILGQGPKLLIQFQNNGVVDDSQLPKDRFSAERLKGVDSTLKIQPAKLEDSAVYLCASSVNPSASEKLFFGSGTQLSVL.

This chain links TRBV5-1 with TRBJ1-1; D possibly corresponds to TRBD1 (6 bases). This CDR3 comprises 15 residues. From germline, CDR1 is SGHRS and CDR2 YFSETQ. Trimming pared 2 bases from V and 0 bases from J, leaving 11 bases between. The CDR3 reads CASSFIDRLNTEAFF. The CDR3 coding sequence is TGCGCCAGCAGCTTCATAGACAGGCTGAACACTGAAGCTTTCTTT.

The J gene is TRBJ2-5, the V gene TRBV9, with a tentative D call TRBD2 (6 bases). The CDR3 contains 14 residues. CDR1 is SGDLS, CDR2 YYNGEE, per germline. The V end was cut by 3 bases, the J end by 2 bases, with 11 bases between. The CDR3: CASSASGLQETQYF. DNA for the CDR3: TGTGCCAGCAGCGCAAGCGGGCTACAAGAGACCCAGTACTTC.

This clone was counted once. This rearrangement joins TRBV6-5 to TRBJ2-7, with D perhaps matching TRBD1 (6 bases). The CDR3 sequence is 15 residues long. Germline values: CDR1 MNHEY, CDR2 SVGAGI. Trimming took 6 bases from V and 5 from J, leaving 20 bases between them. The CDR3, as DNA: TGTGCCAGCAGAATCAGACGACAGGCCCGAGACGAGCAGTACTTC. Protein product: CASRIRRQARDEQYF.

The chain is built from TRBV30 and TRBJ2-7, with TRBD2 identical over 8 bases. CDR3 length equals 15 residues. With 7 bases clipped from V and 6 bases from J, the junction kept 17 bases outside the gene matches. From germline, CDR1 is GTSNPN and CDR2 SVGIG (reference sequence). The CDR3 reads CASPSGSGPPGEQYF. Written as DNA, the CDR3 is TGTGCCTCCCCAAGCGGGAGTGGACCCCCAGGCGAGCAGTACTTC.

V usage is TRBV7-9 and J usage is TRBJ1-2; D is uncertain. The ends were cut back, 5 bases at V and 0 bases at J, with 13 bases in the middle. The CDR3 length is 15 residues. Germline V gene data show CDR1 as SEHNR and CDR2 as FQNEAQ (reference sequence). CDR3 nucleotides: TGTGCCAGCAGCCTCGGACGGGATACTAACTATGGCTACACCTTC. Translated, it gives CASSLGRDTNYGYTF.

This chain uses TRBV6-4 with TRBJ2-3; D is possibly TRBD2 (5 bases). CDR3 length: 15 residues. CDR1 and CDR2 (germline): MRHNA, SNTAGT. V was trimmed by 0 bases and J by 1 base, leaving 8 bases between them. CDR3 in DNA: TGTGCCAGCAGTGACTCGGGAGCCGGCACAGATACGCAGTATTTT. Its translation: CASSDSGAGTDTQYF.

This sequence joins TRBV5-1 and TRBJ1-1; 10 bases are a match to TRBD1. CDR1 and CDR2 from the germline V gene are SGHRS and YFSETQ. The CDR3 is 15 amino acids. The V and J ends lost 3 bases and 1 base, in that order; junction bases with no gene match: 3. The CDR3 DNA follows: TGCGCCAGCAGCTCCTGGACAGGGGGGAACACTGAAGCTTTCTTT. Its protein is CASSSWTGGNTEAFF.

This chain uses TRBV14 with TRBJ2-2; a weak D match, TRBD2 (5 bases). The CDR3 spans 16 residues. Germline V gene lookup returns CDR1 SGHDN and CDR2 FVKESK. Trimming left V 4 bases short and J 1 base short, with 13 bases between. As DNA, the CDR3 is TGTGCCAGCAGCCCCAGGCCCGGGGTGAACACCGGGGAGCTGTTTTTT. It is translated as CASSPRPGVNTGELFF.

The gene calls are TRBV7-6 and TRBJ1-4; 7 positions agree with TRBD1. CDR1 is SGHVS and CDR2 is FNYEAQ in the germline V gene. The CDR3 runs 16 residues. V lost 0 bases to trimming and J lost 4 bases; unmatched junction nucleotides: 5. CDR3 DNA: TGTGCCAGCAGCTTAGCGCAACCAGGGGGTAATGAAAAACTGTTTTTT. Translating gives CASSLAQPGGNEKLFF.

The rearrangement uses TRBV19 and TRBJ2-6; D is unresolved. The V end was cut by 3 bases, the J end by 4 bases, with 7 bases between. The CDR3 spans 14 residues. CDR1 LNHDA and CDR2 SQIVND come from the germline V gene (reference sequence). In nucleotides, the CDR3 is TGTGCCAGTAGTATGCAGGCAGGGGCCAACGTCCTGACTTTC. As protein: CASSMQAGANVLTF.

This chain connects TRBV19 to TRBJ2-7; D is unresolved. The V end was cut by 5 bases, the J end by 4 bases, with 18 bases between. CDR3 length: 15 amino acids. Germline V gene data show CDR1 as LNHDA and CDR2 as SQIVND (reference sequence). This CDR3 reads CASSPLPATRYEQYF. The CDR3 DNA sequence: TGTGCCAGTAGTCCCCTCCCCGCAACACGATACGAGCAGTACTTC.

This clone was recorded once. The chain has TRBV29-1 and TRBJ2-1; 7 positions match TRBD1. V was pared by 5 bases and J by 1 base, with 5 bases of the junction left unmatched. CDR3 length: 14 residues. Germline values: CDR1 SQVTM, CDR2 ANQGSEA. CDR3 coding DNA: TGCAGCGTTCAAAACAGGGGATCCTACAATGAGCAGTTCTTC. It encodes CSVQNRGSYNEQFF.

The rearrangement joins TRBV5-1 to TRBJ2-7; 10 bases are a match to TRBD2. The V gene's germline CDR1 is SGHRS and CDR2 YFSETQ. Trimming removed 2 bases from V and 5 bases from J; junction bases left unmatched: 7. There are 15 residues in the CDR3. For the CDR3, the DNA is TGCGCCAGCAGCTTAACTCTAGCGGGAGTGAACGAGCAGTACTTC. This codes for CASSLTLAGVNEQYF. Based on the CDR3 plus reference TRBV5-1 and TRBJ2-7, the full variable domain is KAGVTQTPRYLIKTRGQQVTLSCSPISGHRSVSWYQQTPGQGLQFLFEYFSETQRNKGNFPGRFSGRQFSNSRSEMNVSTLELGDSALYLCASSLTLAGVNEQYFGPGTRLTVT.

V gene TRBV2 combines with J gene TRBJ2-3; 9 bases fit TRBD2. Unmatched junction bases numbered 11, after V lost 4 bases and J lost 0 bases. Per germline, CDR1 SNHLY and CDR2 FYNNEI. The length of the CDR3 is 18 residues. This CDR3 reads CASSVSTRLAVSTDTQYF. The CDR3 DNA sequence: TGTGCCAGCAGTGTCTCTACGCGACTAGCGGTTAGCACAGATACGCAGTATTTT.

CDR3 amino acids: CASSVSMDRGLYEQYF. The CDR3 coding sequence is TGTGCCAGCAGCGTAAGTATGGACAGGGGGCTGTACGAGCAGTACTTC. The chain has TRBV9 and TRBJ2-7; 11 bases map to TRBD1. The V segment lost 1 base and the J segment 4 bases; nucleotides outside the gene matches: 7. Germline V gene sequence: CDR1 SGDLS, CDR2 YYNGEE. This CDR3 region has 16 residues.

V usage is TRBV5-1 and J usage is TRBJ2-7; TRBD1 matches 8 bases. CDR3 length: 14 residues. Germline CDR1 and CDR2: SGHRS and YFSETQ. The V segment lost 4 bases and the J segment 5 bases; nucleotides outside the gene matches: 8. CDR3 bases: TGCGCCAGCAGCCTCAGGACAGGGTGGCACGAGCAGTACTTC. Translating it yields CASSLRTGWHEQYF.

This chain connects TRBV27 to TRBJ2-7; tentatively, D is TRBD1 (5 bases). This CDR3 region has 13 residues. The V gene lost 3 bases and the J gene lost 7 bases, with 13 bases spanning the gap. Germline values: CDR1 MNHEY, CDR2 SMNVEV (reference sequence). The CDR3 sequence is CASSFNGAREQYF. The CDR3 nucleotides read TGTGCCAGCAGTTTTAATGGGGCGCGTGAGCAGTACTTC.

The chain has TRBV7-9 and TRBJ2-5; 8 nucleotides line up with TRBD2. Germline V gives CDR1 SEHNR, CDR2 FQNEAQ (reference sequence). The length of the CDR3 is 17 residues. Trimming removed 0 bases from V and 3 bases from J; junction bases left unmatched: 9. CDR3 sequence reads: CASSLASTREVKETQYF. In DNA, the CDR3 is TGTGCCAGCAGCTTAGCGTCTACGCGGGAGGTAAAAGAGACCCAGTACTTC.

The chain carries TRBV29-1 and TRBJ1-1, with 7 bases matching TRBD1. V lost 5 bases to trimming and J lost 8 bases; unmatched junction nucleotides: 5. Germline V gives CDR1 SQVTM, CDR2 ANQGSEA. This CDR3 spans 11 amino acids. The chain's CDR3 is CSVTTGREAFF. The CDR3 DNA reads TGCAGCGTTACGACAGGGCGGGAAGCTTTCTTT. The full variable domain, with the rest looked up from reference TRBV29-1 and TRBJ1-1, is SAVISQKPSRDICQRGTSLTIQCQVDSQVTMMFWYRQQPGQSLTLIATANQGSEATYESGFVIDKFPISRPNLTFSTLTVSNMSPEDSSIYLCSVTTGREAFFGQGTRLTVV.

This chain links TRBV4-2 with TRBJ2-1; 14 bases are shared with TRBD2. CDR3 length: 19 residues. Germline V gene sequence: CDR1 LGHNA, CDR2 YNFKEQ. V shed 1 base, J shed 0 bases, and the junction held 5 bases outside the gene matches. The CDR3 loop reads CASSQAGTSGSLSYNEQFF. The CDR3 DNA follows: TGTGCCAGCAGCCAAGCGGGGACTAGCGGGAGCCTCTCCTACAATGAGCAGTTCTTC.

The table lists this clone with a count of one. The rearrangement uses TRBV5-4 and TRBJ2-2; D gene ambiguous. The CDR3 loop spans 15 amino acids. Germline V gene data show CDR1 as SGHNT and CDR2 as YYREEE (reference sequence). Trimming removed 5 bases from V and 0 bases from J, with 11 bases in between. The CDR3 DNA reads TGTGCCAGCAGACGGAGAGAAACGAACACCGGGGAGCTGTTTTTT. It is translated as CASRRRETNTGELFF.

The rearrangement joins TRBV5-1 to TRBJ2-7; D perhaps matches TRBD1 (8 bases). The CDR3 covers 14 residues. Trimming shortened V by 3 bases and J by 2 bases, and 12 bases separated the two germline ends. Germline assignment: CDR1 SGHRS and CDR2 YFSETQ. The CDR3 protein is CASSWGGQAYEQYF. The DNA of the CDR3 is TGCGCCAGCAGCTGGGGGGGACAGGCCTACGAGCAGTACTTC. Using reference TRBV5-1 and TRBJ2-7 for the parts outside the CDR3, the full variable domain is KAGVTQTPRYLIKTRGQQVTLSCSPISGHRSVSWYQQTPGQGLQFLFEYFSETQRNKGNFPGRFSGRQFSNSRSEMNVSTLELGDSALYLCASSWGGQAYEQYFGPGTRLTVT.